This T cell receptor (beta chain) originates from a study of T cell responses to AZD1222 COVID-19 vaccine. Whole-study findings and limits: Repertoires were obtained solely post-peak T cell response. With dominance at 160-218 and 743-854, vaccine-associated CD4 TCRs spanned spike.

As regards this clone: Its antigen is not known.

The method was immunoSEQ multiplex PCR; TCRdb's version includes in-frame clones alone and lacks a portion of them. This sample has 200,000 or so clones; over 80% occur once, and the top ten carry under 6.5%. CDR3 length: 14 amino acids. The V gene's germline CDR1 is SNHLY and CDR2 FYNNEI. V was shortened by 1 base and J by 3 bases, with 10 bases between the two germline ends. The origin of this receptor is an adult in good health. The chain couples TRBV2 to TRBJ2-7; D remains unclear. Sample: peripheral blood, taken on day 0 of AZD1222 vaccination. Here the CDR3 reads CASSEGGWIYEQYF. CDR3 bases: TGTGCCAGCAGTGAAGGGGGATGGATCTACGAGCAGTACTTC.